This section outlines one TCR beta chain sequence together with its context. What it binds is not known. This table comes from immunoSEQ multiplex PCR, and its TCRdb copy is limited to in-frame clones, with some not included. The sample carries tens of thousands of clones, 84% recorded once. Trimming left V 6 bases short and J 9 bases short, with 9 bases between. CDR1 is ENHRY and CDR2 is SYGVKD in the germline V gene. CDR3 length: 12 residues. These data are taken from a study of OX40 agonist ivuxolimab in advanced cancers. In the study overall: Patients were given ivuxolimab, an antibody that agonizes OX40 (CD134). Partial responses were achieved by three patients: one hepatocellular carcinoma, two cutaneous melanoma. Study-wide findings and caveats: With doses of 0.1-3.0 mg/kg, partial responders showed among the lowest clonal expansion. Clonal expansion from baseline to week 6 occurred in both CD4+ and CD8+ T cells.

The chain carries TRBV10-3 and TRBJ1-6; D uncertain. This sequence was found in an adult with an advanced solid tumor such as melanoma, head and neck, liver or kidney cancer. Sequencing used CD4+ or CD8+ T cells sorted from blood, obtained in a trial of the OX40 agonist ivuxolimab. The CDR3 DNA reads as TGTGCCATCAGGAGCGAGTCTTCACCCCTCCACTTT. Amino acids: CAIRSESSPLHF.